Below are 18 T cell receptor beta chains sequenced from a single sample in a study of sequential checkpoint blockade in melanoma. Stated treatment: randomized to nivolumab then ipilimumab (arm A) or the reverse (arm B). TCRdb keeps only in-frame clones here, not all; method: immunoSEQ multiplex PCR. Of about 13,000 clones in the sample, around 69% were seen once. This sample comprised CD8+ T cells sorted from blood (inferred from file names), obtained from a patient given nivolumab and ipilimumab in sequence. These receptors all stem from a human donor with melanoma.

This chain uses TRBV5-5 with TRBJ1-2; 9 nucleotides match TRBD1. Looked up from germline, CDR1 is SGHKS and CDR2 is YYEKEE (reference sequence). The CDR3 runs 17 residues. Trimming removed 3 bases from V and 4 bases from J; junction bases left unmatched: 13. This chain's CDR3 is CASSSTPGQGIFYGYTF. The CDR3 coding sequence is TGTGCCAGCAGCTCCACACCGGGACAGGGAATTTTCTATGGCTACACCTTC.

V and J are TRBV9 and TRBJ1-2, with 11 bases matching TRBD1. V was pared by 2 bases and J by 4 bases, with 4 bases of the junction left unmatched. CDR3 length: 15 amino acids. The germline CDR1 and CDR2 sequences are SGDLS and YYNGEE. CDR3 coding DNA: TGTGCCAGCAGCGTGGGACAGGGGGATTCCTATGGCTACACCTTC. Protein product: CASSVGQGDSYGYTF.

This clone has only one observation. The chain carries TRBV4-3 and TRBJ2-7, with 8 bases identical to TRBD1. Germline V gives CDR1 LGHNA, CDR2 YSLEER. The CDR3 sequence is 16 residues long. Trimming removed 0 bases from V and 4 bases from J; junction bases left unmatched: 8. CDR3 DNA sequence: TGCGCCAGCAGCCAAGATATAACAGGGGGGTCGTACGAGCAGTACTTC. Translation gives CASSQDITGGSYEQYF.

The chain uses TRBV21-1 and TRBJ2-7; the table assigns TRBD1, which was not confirmed against the DNA. TRBV21-1 is listed as a pseudogene. The CDR3 is made up of 14 amino acids. The CDR3 sequence: CASRRDSFSYEQYF. CDR3 DNA: TGTGCCAGCAGACGGGACAGCTTCTCCTACGAGCAGTACTTC.

The chain couples TRBV9 to TRBJ2-5; a weak D match, TRBD1 (7 bases). The DNA end is more similar to TRBJ2-7, so the J call may be wrong. The CDR3 totals 16 residues. Per germline, CDR1 SGDLS and CDR2 YYNGEE. CDR3 protein: CASSVASGGGTDEQYF. CDR3 nucleotide sequence: TGTGCCAGCAGCGTAGCTTCAGGGGGAGGTACGGACGAGCAGTACTTC.

This chain joins TRBV19 and TRBJ1-1; D is unclear. Trimming shortened V by 1 base and J by 3 bases, and 9 bases separated the two germline ends. The germline gives CDR1 LNHDA, CDR2 SQIVND (reference sequence). This CDR3 is 14 amino acids long. The CDR3 is CASSIVGGHTEAFF. The CDR3 bases are TGTGCCAGTAGTATAGTAGGAGGGCACACTGAAGCTTTCTTT.

The chain has TRBV7-8 and TRBJ1-5, with 8 bases identical to TRBD1. V lost 5 bases and J lost 1; bases outside the gene matches: 7. CDR1 and CDR2 from the germline V gene are SGHVS and FQNEAQ. The CDR3 consists of 16 residues. This CDR3 is CASSPWTGKSNQPQHF. The CDR3 DNA reads as TGTGCCAGCAGCCCTTGGACAGGGAAGAGCAATCAGCCCCAGCATTTT.

The chain couples TRBV7-9 to TRBJ2-7, with unresolved D. CDR3 length: 14 residues. Germline V gives CDR1 SEHNR, CDR2 FQNEAQ (reference sequence). Trimming cost V 1 base and J 4 bases, with 11 bases left between them. The CDR3: CASSLGRQAYEQYF. CDR3 DNA: TGTGCCAGCAGCTTAGGAAGGCAGGCATACGAGCAGTACTTC.

Comments on this clone: The same CDR3 arises from other DNA sequences in this sample as well. This chain uses TRBV4-1 with TRBJ2-3; weak D call: TRBD2 (6 bases). The CDR3 length is 17 residues. The V end lost 0 bases, the J end lost 3 bases, and 16 bases lay between the germline ends. In germline, CDR1 is MGHRA, CDR2 YSYEKL. CDR3 in DNA: TGCGCCAGCAGCCAAGATCGAACGGGAGCGGTGACAGATACGCAGTATTTT. It yields the protein CASSQDRTGAVTDTQYF.

This clone has only a few counts. V usage is TRBV5-6 and J usage is TRBJ2-7; TRBD1 is a possible D gene (6 bases). Germline V gene data show CDR1 as SGHDT and CDR2 as YYEEEE. Trimming shortened V by 2 bases and J by 2 bases, and 11 bases separated the two germline ends. This CDR3 has 14 residues. The chain's CDR3 is CASSLLPGAYEQYF. CDR3 in DNA: TGTGCCAGCAGCTTATTACCAGGGGCCTACGAGCAGTACTTC. Full variable domain (outside the CDR3, taken from reference TRBV5-6 and TRBJ2-7): DAGVTQSPTHLIKTRGQQVTLRCSPKSGHDTVSWYQQALGQGPQFIFQYYEEEERQRGNFPDRFSGHQFPNYSSELNVNALLLGDSALYLCASSLLPGAYEQYFGPGTRLTVT.

CDR3 residues: CASSERDRAQETQYF. CDR3 bases: TGTGCCAGCAGCGAAAGGGACAGGGCACAAGAGACCCAGTACTTC. The chain recombines TRBV7-9 with TRBJ2-5, with 9 nucleotides matching TRBD1. Germline-derived CDR1 and CDR2 are SEHNR and FQNEAQ (reference sequence). The CDR3 loop spans 15 amino acids. Unmatched junction bases numbered 6, after V lost 5 bases and J lost 2 bases.

The rearrangement joins TRBV9 to TRBJ1-2, with TRBD1 as a possible D gene (5 bases). CDR3 length: 14 residues. Trimming left V 4 bases short and J 5 bases short, with 15 bases between. Looked up from germline, CDR1 is SGDLS and CDR2 is YYNGEE. CDR3 amino acids: CASSKGHLLYGYTF. CDR3 sequence (DNA): TGTGCCAGCAGCAAAGGACACCTCCTGTATGGCTACACCTTC.

The rearrangement joins TRBV13 to TRBJ2-7; 8 bases match TRBD2. CDR3 length equals 13 residues. V dropped 9 bases and J dropped 6; count of bases not matched to a gene: 10. CDR1 PRHDT and CDR2 FYEKMQ come from the germline V gene (reference sequence). The CDR3 sequence: CASQAGGGGEQYF. The CDR3 DNA is TGTGCCAGTCAGGCGGGGGGAGGCGGCGAGCAGTACTTC.

The chain has TRBV2 and TRBJ1-1; TRBD1 might be the D (5 bases). Germline loops: CDR1 SNHLY, CDR2 FYNNEI. CDR3 length: 13 residues. V lost 6 bases and J 0 bases, leaving 8 bases between the germline ends. CDR3 nucleotides: TGTGCCAGCAGCAGACAGTTGAACACTGAAGCTTTCTTT. The encoded protein is CASSRQLNTEAFF.

The CDR3 region is CASSQGTGGSTEAFF. The DNA of the CDR3 is TGCGCCAGCAGTCAGGGCACAGGGGGTAGCACTGAAGCTTTCTTT. The gene calls are TRBV4-3 and TRBJ1-1; 8 nucleotides align to TRBD1. The J segment lost 4 bases and the V segment lost 6 bases, leaving 10 bases of the junction unmatched. Germline lookup yields CDR1 LGHNA and CDR2 YSLEER. CDR3 length equals 15 residues.

This chain joins TRBV27 and TRBJ2-1, with D perhaps TRBD2 (6 bases). From germline, CDR1 is MNHEY and CDR2 SMNVEV (reference sequence). There are 16 residues in the CDR3. Trimming removed 0 bases at V and 3 bases at J, with 12 bases between. The CDR3 sequence: CASSLSTGVGYNEQFF. The CDR3 DNA reads as TGTGCCAGCAGTTTATCGACGGGGGTTGGCTACAATGAGCAGTTCTTC.

A single count supports this clone. The J gene is TRBJ2-1, the V gene TRBV7-6; TRBD2 might be the D (5 bases). Germline CDR1 and CDR2: SGHVS and FNYEAQ. The V and J ends lost 0 bases and 5 bases respectively, with 11 bases between them. The CDR3 runs 15 residues. CDR3 sequence reads: CASSLAYGKHNEQFF. The CDR3 coding sequence is TGTGCCAGCAGCTTAGCGTACGGGAAGCACAATGAGCAGTTCTTC.

The rearrangement links TRBV7-8 to TRBJ2-5; D gene ambiguous. The CDR3 is 13 residues long. V was pared by 6 bases and J by 2 bases, with 10 bases between. Germline V gene lookup returns CDR1 SGHVS and CDR2 FQNEAQ. In nucleotides, the CDR3 is TGTGCCAGCAGTCCTCTACTACAAGAGACCCAGTACTTC. Its translation: CASSPLLQETQYF.